This TCR beta chain was captured by sequencing in a study of PD-1 blockade in classical Hodgkin lymphoma. On the study more broadly: Nivolumab was administered to patients intravenously at 3 mg/kg every 2 weeks.

Only in-frame clones appear in the TCRdb table, and some are missing; sequencing was by immunoSEQ multiplex PCR. The sample lists about 110,000 clones, around 89% occurring once. The CDR3 is 15 amino acids. Each and every patient relapsed after autologous stem cell transplantation, and patients got differing brentuximab vedotin exposure. Comment on this clone: Its antigen is not identified.

Regarding the study as a whole: Although disease activity or prior therapy may be involved, causes of the repertoire differences remain undefined.

This specimen consisted of peripheral blood mononuclear cells (PBMCs), obtained before the second cycle of nivolumab. This rearrangement joins TRBV21-1 to TRBJ2-3; TRBD2, the D gene given by the table, was not confirmed from the DNA. TRBV21-1 is a known pseudogene. The TCR was taken from a human donor with classical Hodgkin lymphoma. The CDR3 DNA follows: TGTGCCAGCACCTACACGGACTCCAACACAGATACGCAGTATTTT. Amino acid sequence: CASTYTDSNTDTQYF.